This is a list of T cell receptor beta chains from one sample in a study of shared clonotypes between healthy human individuals. Only in-frame clones appear in the TCRdb table, and some are missing; sequencing was by immunoSEQ multiplex PCR. The sample yields about 1.5 million clones, approximately 98% seen once. The sequencing input was naive CD4+ T cells sorted from blood. Receptor source: a man aged 25-45 years in good health. CDR3s include the opening cysteine and the closing phenylalanine or tryptophan. D genes are given only for firm matches. Size values are once, few and many counts, or a class for expanded clones, and some rows have none.

- | TRBJ1-4 | - | TRBV2 | 15 | CASSAVGVANEKLFF | TGTGCCAGCAGTGCCGTGGGGGTGGCTAATGAAAAACTGTTTTTT
- | TRBJ2-4 | - | TRBV7-8 | 15 | CASSVITGTKNIQYF | TGTGCCAGCAGCGTTATTACAGGGACCAAAAACATTCAGTACTTC
- | TRBJ1-2 | - | TRBV29-1 | 12 | CSGGLTNYGYTF | TGCAGCGGGGGACTGACCAACTATGGCTACACCTTC
- | TRBJ2-5 | - | TRBV5-8 | 14 | CATPERRYQETQYF | TGTGCCACCCCCGAACGGAGGTACCAAGAGACCCAGTACTTC
- | TRBJ2-1 | - | TRBV5-1 | 13 | CASSWGLEDEQFF | TGCGCCAGCAGCTGGGGGCTAGAGGATGAGCAGTTCTTC
- | TRBJ2-2 | - | TRBV9 | 15 | CASSVMGQDTGELFF | TGTGCCAGCAGCGTAATGGGGCAAGACACCGGGGAGCTGTTTTTT
- | TRBJ2-1 | TRBD1 | TRBV9 | 16 | CASSVAPGGSYNEQFF | TGTGCCAGCAGCGTAGCTCCAGGGGGCTCCTACAATGAGCAGTTCTTC
once | TRBJ2-7 | - | TRBV28 | 12 | CASSTLNYEQYF | TGTGCCAGCAGTACCCTCAACTACGAGCAGTACTTC
- | TRBJ2-7 | TRBD2 | TRBV4-1 | 15 | CASSLGTSGLYEQYF | TGCGCCAGCAGCCTAGGGACTAGCGGACTCTACGAGCAGTACTTC
- | TRBJ2-7 | - | TRBV7-9 | 13 | CASSSGEYYEQYF | TGTGCCAGCAGCTCAGGGGAATACTACGAGCAGTACTTC
- | TRBJ2-5 | TRBD2 | TRBV11-2 | 15 | CASSLGREVIETQYF | TGTGCCAGCAGCTTAGGGCGGGAGGTGATTGAGACCCAGTACTTC
- | TRBJ2-7 | - | TRBV19 | 12 | CASSLTAGEQYF | TGTGCCAGTAGCCTCACCGCCGGGGAGCAGTACTTC
once | TRBJ1-5 | - | TRBV6-1 | 13 | CASSASINQPQHF | TGTGCCAGCAGTGCCTCCATAAATCAGCCCCAGCATTTT
once | TRBJ1-4 | - | TRBV5-1 | 15 | CASSPLRESNEKLFF | TGCGCCAGCAGCCCTCTCAGGGAATCCAATGAAAAACTGTTTTTT
- | TRBJ2-1 | TRBD2 | TRBV28 | 16 | CASSLRLAGDYNEQFF | TGTGCCAGCAGTCTCCGACTAGCGGGGGACTACAATGAGCAGTTCTTC
- | TRBJ2-1 | - | TRBV28 | 14 | CASSFLAPYNEQFF | TGTGCCAGCAGTTTTCTAGCGCCATACAATGAGCAGTTCTTC
few | TRBJ2-7 | - | TRBV20-1 | 10 | CSASDHEQYF | TGCAGTGCTAGCGACCACGAGCAGTACTTC
- | TRBJ2-2 | - | TRBV11-3 | 15 | CASSSWTANTGELFF | TGTGCCAGCAGCTCCTGGACAGCGAACACCGGGGAGCTGTTTTTT
- | TRBJ2-1 | TRBD2 | TRBV5-1 | 15 | CASSSLTSGSNEQFF | TGCGCCAGCAGCTCATTGACTAGCGGGAGCAATGAGCAGTTCTTC
- | TRBJ2-2 | - | TRBV5-6 | 16 | CASGWGESVFTGELFF | TGTGCCAGCGGCTGGGGAGAGTCCGTGTTCACCGGGGAGCTGTTTTTT
- | TRBJ2-3 | TRBD2 | TRBV19 | 20 | CASSIAASGRLSFGTDTQYF | TGTGCCAGTAGTATCGCGGCTAGCGGGAGGTTAAGTTTCGGCACAGATACGCAGTATTTT
- | TRBJ1-5 | TRBD1 | TRBV9 | 15 | CASSKGTGINQPQHF | TGTGCCAGCAGCAAAGGGACAGGCATTAATCAGCCCCAGCATTTT
- | TRBJ2-7 | - | TRBV4-3 | 15 | CASSQAPGSTYEQYF | TGCGCCAGCAGCCAGGCCCCGGGATCCACCTACGAGCAGTACTTC
- | TRBJ1-1 | - | TRBV6-1 | 13 | CASSEQENTEAFF | TGTGCCAGCAGTGAGCAGGAGAACACTGAAGCTTTCTTT
- | TRBJ2-5 | - | TRBV20-1 | 11 | CSAAGGETQYF | TGCAGTGCTGCTGGGGGAGAGACCCAGTACTTC
- | TRBJ1-1 | - | TRBV29-1 | 17 | CSVGGILRSGSNTEAFF | TGCAGCGTGGGGGGGATCCTGCGGTCGGGTTCTAACACTGAAGCTTTCTTT
- | TRBJ2-7 | - | TRBV6-4 | 17 | CASSDSTFTGPAYEQYF | TGTGCCAGCAGTGACTCGACTTTTACGGGACCAGCCTACGAGCAGTACTTC
- | TRBJ2-7 | - | TRBV9 | 16 | CASSVDAAAQPYEQYF | TGTGCCAGCAGCGTAGATGCAGCGGCCCAGCCTTACGAGCAGTACTTC
- | TRBJ1-2 | TRBD1 | TRBV9 | 15 | CASSFGQGTNYGYTF | TGTGCCAGCAGCTTCGGACAGGGCACTAACTATGGCTACACCTTC
- | TRBJ2-7 | - | TRBV25-1 | 14 | CASSATDRSYEQYF | TGTGCCAGCAGTGCAACTGACAGATCCTACGAGCAGTACTTC
- | TRBJ1-2 | TRBD1 | TRBV7-8 | 16 | CASSLLTGAFNYGYTF | TGTGCCAGCAGCCTCCTGACAGGGGCGTTTAACTATGGCTACACCTTC
- | TRBJ2-7 | - | TRBV15 | 11 | CATSIQGEQYF | TGTGCCACCAGCATCCAGGGCGAGCAGTACTTC
- | TRBJ2-7 | TRBD2 | TRBV2 | 15 | CASSEWGLAGGEQYF | TGTGCCAGCAGTGAATGGGGACTAGCGGGAGGCGAGCAGTACTTC
- | TRBJ2-7 | TRBD2 | TRBV7-2 | 16 | CASSSSLTSGSYEQYF | TGTGCCAGCAGCTCCTCCCTGACTAGCGGGAGCTACGAGCAGTACTTC
- | TRBJ1-3 | - | TRBV9 | 13 | CASSTVSGNTIYF | TGTGCCAGCAGCACTGTCTCTGGAAACACCATATATTTT
- | TRBJ1-2 | - | TRBV11-2 | 14 | CASSLSQTGYGYTF | TGTGCCAGCAGCTTAAGCCAGACCGGCTATGGCTACACCTTC
- | TRBJ1-2 | - | TRBV28 | 14 | CASSFSGNPGGYTF | TGTGCCAGCAGTTTTTCGGGGAACCCGGGGGGCTACACCTTC
- | TRBJ2-5 | - | TRBV9 | 13 | CASSVDHQETQYF | TGTGCCAGCAGCGTAGACCACCAAGAGACCCAGTACTTC
- | TRBJ2-3 | TRBD2 | TRBV9 | 17 | CASSVGVLAGVTDTQYF | TGTGCCAGCAGCGTAGGGGTACTAGCGGGAGTCACAGATACGCAGTATTTT
once | TRBJ2-7 | TRBD2 | TRBV11-2 | 15 | CASSWGTSGGYEQYF | TGTGCCAGCAGCTGGGGGACTAGCGGAGGCTACGAGCAGTACTTC
- | TRBJ2-7 | - | TRBV7-9 | 14 | CASSLGATFYEQYF | TGTGCCAGCAGCTTAGGGGCCACCTTCTACGAGCAGTACTTC
- | TRBJ2-7 | TRBD1 | TRBV27 | 15 | CASSLFPDRAYEQYF | TGTGCCAGCAGTCTGTTCCCCGACAGGGCCTACGAGCAGTACTTC
- | TRBJ2-7 | TRBD2 | TRBV25-1 | 15 | CASSELAGLSYEQYF | TGTGCCAGCAGTGAACTAGCGGGGCTCTCCTACGAGCAGTACTTC
once | TRBJ1-5 | - | TRBV28 | 16 | CASSLPAGKGNQPQHF | TGTGCCAGCAGTTTACCGGCAGGGAAGGGCAATCAGCCCCAGCATTTT
once | TRBJ2-3 | TRBD2 | TRBV18 | 17 | CASSPRTSGVSTDTQYF | TGTGCCAGCTCACCCAGGACTAGCGGGGTTAGCACAGATACGCAGTATTTT
once | TRBJ1-1 | - | TRBV6-1 | 14 | CASSGGRVYTEAFF | TGTGCCAGCAGTGGTGGCAGGGTCTACACTGAAGCTTTCTTT
- | TRBJ2-3 | - | TRBV4-1 | 16 | CASSQGLRVSTDTQYF | TGCGCCAGCAGCCAAGGCCTCAGGGTTTCTACAGATACGCAGTATTTT